This T cell receptor beta chain derives from a study of cytomegalovirus exposure and HLA in healthy donors. General study points: There were about 160 TCR beta chains listed as cytomegalovirus-associated. The study assumed roughly uniform donor sequencing depth for presence/absence analyses. Later analysis suggested most CMV-associated TCR beta chains were HLA-restricted.

PCR was performed using 60 Vbeta and 13 Jbeta primers. Assay used: immunoSEQ multiplex PCR; TCRdb lists only in-frame clones, some missing. The sample carries 150,000 to 250,000 clones, 79% recorded once. This CDR3 has 15 amino acids. The V end was cut by 0 bases, the J end by 4 bases, with 12 bases between. Per germline, CDR1 MGHRA and CDR2 YSYEKL. This clone was seen only once. The antigen is undetermined. V usage is TRBV4-1 and J usage is TRBJ1-2; no reliable D call. The clonotype was recovered from a woman in her twenties or thirties in good health and CMV-seropositive. The sequencing input was PBMCs. CDR3 DNA: TGCGCCAGCAGCCAAGATCGGGTAGTCGGCTATGGCTACACCTTC. Protein sequence: CASSQDRVVGYGYTF.